This T cell receptor (beta chain) was found in a study of spatial heterogeneity in lung cancer (dated by TCRdb to the late 2010s). At the level of the whole study: More beta-chain than alpha-chain transcripts were consistently detected, likely reflecting higher beta-chain transcript abundance. In the raw uncorrected reads, each unique combination of TCR and UMI appeared more than ten times on average. In non-small cell lung cancer, the study made a quantitative comparison of TCR alpha and beta repertoires among multiple tumor regions, matched nontumor lung and blood. Nonsynonymous mutation counts, determined by whole-exome sequencing of tumor tissue, were related to features of the TCR repertoire. At surgery, both alpha and beta chains were TCR-sequenced in 200 to 250 tumor regions, fewer than 80 matched nontumor lung samples and a few dozen PBMC samples. Broader findings and caveats from the paper: Additional single-cell paired TCR alpha and beta sequencing was considered necessary to confirm, at a functional level, the hypothesis that regional TCRs recognize regional mutations.

Library method: 5' RACE. Instrument on record: NextSeq 500. In the TCR library protocol, a unique molecular identifier was attached to each TCR cDNA molecule so that PCR and sequencing errors could be corrected. As for the original processing: TCR identification, UMI-based error correction and CDR3 extraction were all carried out with Decombinator tools. TCRs above a frequency of 2 per 1,000, corresponding to the top 1% of the tumor frequency distribution, were defined as expanded. Rényi diversity was computed with the R vegan package after subsampling each repertoire 100 times to 5,000 TCRs. CDR3 similarity networks were constructed using string-kernel similarity of amino acid triplets, with links drawn between CDR3s whose pairwise similarity was above 0.82. TCRdb took the public reads, trimmed them with fastp at Q25, ran MiXCR for clone calling and kept in-frame beta chains. Each CDR3 protein appears once, grouped with its most common genes and DNA. The V and J calls were not made by the authors but by TCRdb's processing. Recorded for this sample are about 5,000 distinct CDR3 sequences; about 3.9% of them occurred a single time. Under 15% of the sample comes from the top ten.

This clonotype is regarded as medium-sized (0.01 to 0.1%). What this receptor recognizes is not known. It has no much larger one-base neighbor in the sample; base qualities were not kept. The meaning of the sample's time point label: sample taken at primary tumor resection. Samples were obtained from approximately 77 patients with early-stage, untreated non-small cell lung cancer from the lung TRACERx cohort. For TCR sequencing, whole RNA was extracted from tumor and nontumor lung tissue, or from cryopreserved PBMC samples, and no cell sorting was done. A patient was chosen for TCR sequencing only when enough RNA was available from at least two tumor regions. A lung pathologist reviewed the tumor and adjacent nontumor lung specimens before the specimens were selected. The CDR3, from cysteine to phenylalanine, totals 15 residues. Only CDR3 DNA remains: 45 bases, in frame from the first base. CDR1 and CDR2 were assigned from the germline V gene as MNHEY and SVGEGT. Trimming accounts for 6 bases at V and 5 bases at J, while the number of junction bases matched to no gene is 8.

This TCR was sampled from a male donor with early-stage non-small cell lung cancer. The sample was normal lung tissue next to the tumor, taken at surgery. The sequence links TRBV6-2 or TRBV6-3 to TRBJ1-5; 9 bases in the middle match TRBD1. The DNA sequence is as follows: TGTGCCAGCAGCCCACAGGGGGCCCTCTATCAGCCCCAGCATTTT. It translates to CASSPQGALYQPQHF.